This T cell receptor beta chain is drawn from a study of patients and donors after allogeneic stem cell transplantation. V gave up 1 base and J gave up 6 bases, with 12 bases separating them. Germline V gene lookup returns CDR1 SGHTA and CDR2 FQGNSA. This CDR3 has 15 amino acids. There are many counts of this clonotype. TCRdb fed the RT-PCR reads into MiXCR, producing one record per CDR3 protein. The sample holds 390,000 or so distinct CDR3 sequences, under 20% seen once. The sequence was obtained from a human donor who was either an allogeneic HSCT recipient or a stem cell or donor lymphocyte infusion donor (not recorded which). It is not recorded whose cells these are; they may come from a transplant donor. V and J are TRBV7-2 and TRBJ1-4; possibly TRBD1 for D (6 bases). Material: blood, either unsorted or a sorted T cell fraction (not recorded which). CDR3 sequence: CASSLVPGADEKLFF. CDR3 bases: TGTGCCAGCAGCTTAGTGCCAGGGGCGGATGAAAAACTGTTTTTT.